The 22 T cell receptor beta chains reported below all come from one sample, sequenced in a study of blood T cell repertoires in COVID-19 (dated by TCRdb to the early 2020s). The method was the immunoSEQ multiplex PCR assay. TCRdb retrieved this table from immuneACCESS and kept in-frame rearrangements only. Not all clones are present; in checked studies, unresolved V genes account for under half, and no reason is known for the remainder. Counted in this sample were about 200,000 clones; 65% to 90% of them appeared once. The ten largest clones capture 3% to 4.5% of the sample. The sample consisted of PBMCs or T cells enriched from blood (not recorded which). These receptor sequences come from a woman aged 40 to 50 with acute COVID-19.

The V gene is TRBV9, the J gene TRBJ2-1; 7 bases are a match to TRBD2. The CDR3 extends over 14 amino acids. V shed 5 bases and J 6 bases; nucleotides not matched to a gene: 8. Per the germline V gene, CDR1 is SGDLS and CDR2 is YYNGEE. CDR3 bases: TGTGCCAGCAGTACCGGGACTAACGTCAATGAGCAGTTCTTC. Protein sequence: CASSTGTNVNEQFF.

The chain recombines TRBV10-3 with TRBJ2-1; no reliable D call. Germline-derived CDR1 and CDR2 are ENHRY and SYGVKD. The ends were cut back, 2 bases at V and 3 bases at J, with 5 bases in the middle. This CDR3 spans 13 amino acids. The CDR3 nucleotides read TGTGCCATCAGTGAGGGCAGCTACAATGAGCAGTTCTTC. It translates to CAISEGSYNEQFF.

This rearrangement joins TRBV27 to TRBJ2-1; 9 bases align to TRBD2. This CDR3 is built from 14 residues. Germline-derived CDR1 and CDR2 are MNHEY and SMNVEV (reference sequence). V lost 7 bases to trimming and J lost 0 bases; unmatched junction nucleotides: 1. CDR3 sequence (DNA): TGTGCCAGCAAACTAGCGGGCTCCTACAATGAGCAGTTCTTC. Its translation: CASKLAGSYNEQFF.

The chain carries TRBV10-3 and TRBJ2-1, with 10 bases lining up with TRBD2. The CDR3 consists of 15 residues. CDR1 and CDR2 (germline): ENHRY, SYGVKD. The trim removed 6 bases at V and 0 bases at J, leaving 2 bases unmatched. In DNA, the CDR3 is TGTGCCATCAGCCCTAGCGGGAGCTCCTACAATGAGCAGTTCTTC. This encodes CAISPSGSSYNEQFF.

The chain uses TRBV19 and TRBJ2-3; TRBD2 matches at 12 bases. J gave up 6 bases and V 7 bases, and 5 bases lay outside the gene matches. From germline, CDR1 is LNHDA and CDR2 SQIVND (reference sequence). The CDR3 spans 14 residues. CDR3 amino acids: CASKASGRGDTQYF. The DNA of the CDR3 is TGTGCCAGTAAGGCTAGCGGGAGGGGCGATACGCAGTATTTT.

This sequence joins TRBV6-1 and TRBJ1-4; TRBD1 aligns across 7 bases. Germline loops: CDR1 MNHNS, CDR2 SASEGT. The CDR3 covers 15 residues. Losses at the gene ends were 0 bases for V and 7 bases for J; bases not matched to a gene: 5. The CDR3 DNA follows: TGTGCCAGCAGTGAAGCACAGGGGATGGCTGAAAAACTGTTTTTT. As protein: CASSEAQGMAEKLFF.

The chain joins TRBV20-1 to TRBJ2-1; 9 nucleotides match TRBD2. Germline V gene lookup returns CDR1 DFQATT and CDR2 SNEGSKA (reference sequence). The trim removed 3 bases at V and 7 bases at J, leaving 7 bases unmatched. The CDR3 is 14 amino acids. For the CDR3, the DNA is TGCAGTGCTAGTATGGCTAGCGGGACAAATGAGCAGTTCTTC. It encodes CSASMASGTNEQFF.

This chain links TRBV30 with TRBJ1-3; the D is unclear. The CDR3 runs to 12 residues. V was clipped by 6 bases and J by 0 bases, with 6 bases between them. Germline V gene lookup returns CDR1 GTSNPN and CDR2 SVGIG (reference sequence). CDR3 residues: CACPSSGNTIYF. For the CDR3, the DNA is TGTGCCTGCCCCAGCTCTGGAAACACCATATATTTT.

J is TRBJ2-3 and V is TRBV5-8, with 7 bases aligning to TRBD1. Germline V lookup: CDR1 SGHTS, CDR2 YDEGEE. V was clipped by 4 bases and J by 3 bases; unmatched bases: 11. The CDR3 contains 16 residues. This chain's CDR3 is CASSAHRGGKTDTQYF. In DNA form, the CDR3 reads TGTGCCAGCAGCGCTCACAGGGGCGGCAAGACAGATACGCAGTATTTT.

The gene calls are TRBV18 and TRBJ2-1; the D gene is possibly TRBD2 (5 bases). Germline CDR1 KGHSH, CDR2 LQKENI. This CDR3 is 15 amino acids long. The V and J ends lost 3 bases and 8 bases respectively, with 17 bases between them. The CDR3 region is CASSPSEALWDEQFF. The CDR3 nucleotides are TGTGCCAGCTCACCCTCGGAGGCCCTCTGGGATGAGCAGTTCTTC.

The V call is TRBV29-1, the J call TRBJ2-5, with TRBD2 matching 7 bases. Trimming cost V 6 bases and J 4 bases; bases outside gene matches: 5. The V gene's germline CDR1 is SQVTM and CDR2 ANQGSEA. CDR3 size: 12 residues. In DNA form, the CDR3 reads TGCAGCGTCCGTTCGGGAGGAGAGACCCAGTACTTC. It yields the protein CSVRSGGETQYF.

The CDR3 reads CATSRYPGQGAEAMDEQYF. Here the CDR3 DNA reads TGTGCCACCAGCAGGTACCCGGGACAGGGGGCTGAGGCCATGGACGAGCAGTACTTC. The J gene is TRBJ2-7, the V gene TRBV15, with TRBD1 identical over 12 bases. This CDR3 comprises 19 residues. V trimming: 3 bases; J trimming: 5 bases; junction bases outside the gene matches: 17. CDR1 and CDR2 from the germline V gene are LNHNV and YYDKDF (reference sequence). The full variable domain, with the rest looked up from reference TRBV15 and TRBJ2-7, is DAMVIQNPRYQVTQFGKPVTLSCSQTLNHNVMYWYQQKSSQAPKLLFHYYDKDFNNEADTPDNFQSRRPNTSFCFLDIRSPGLGDTAMYLCATSRYPGQGAEAMDEQYFGPGTRLTVT.

This chain links TRBV7-3 with TRBJ1-3, with unresolved D. Trimming took 6 bases from V and 0 from J, leaving 9 bases between them. From germline, CDR1 is SGHTA and CDR2 FQGTGA. The CDR3 consists of 14 residues. The CDR3 here is CASSKGSSGNTIYF. The CDR3 coding sequence is TGTGCCAGCAGTAAAGGGAGCTCTGGAAACACCATATATTTT.

This clone appeared a single time. One end of the junction varies from germline; a read error may be responsible. The chain recombines TRBV29-1 with TRBJ1-2; TRBD1 is a possible D gene (6 bases). The CDR3 spans 16 residues. The germline V gene has CDR1 SQVTM and CDR2 ANQGSEA. The CDR3 DNA reads TGCAGCGTAGAAGACAGGACTCCTTCGATTGGGTATGGCTACACCTTC. Translation gives CSVEDRTPSIGYGYTF.

This chain connects TRBV28 to TRBJ2-1; weak D call: TRBD2 (5 bases). Germline loops: CDR1 MDHEN, CDR2 SYDVKM. The CDR3 runs 17 residues. Between the trimmed V and J ends, which lost 6 bases and 7 bases, there was a span of 25 bases. The CDR3 sequence is CASSPGFSFSVKNEQFF. CDR3 DNA: TGTGCCAGCAGCCCAGGTTTTTCGTTTAGCGTTAAGAATGAGCAGTTCTTC.

V and J are TRBV27 and TRBJ2-4, with 8 bases lining up with TRBD2. V shed 7 bases and J 1 base; nucleotides not matched to a gene: 9. CDR1 is MNHEY, CDR2 SMNVEV, per germline (reference sequence). The CDR3 is 16 residues long. CDR3 in amino acids: CASILGGGTAKNIQYF. CDR3 in DNA: TGTGCCAGCATCCTCGGGGGGGGTACGGCCAAAAACATTCAGTACTTC.

This clone has a single count. The V call is TRBV6-1, the J call TRBJ1-5; 8 bases match TRBD1. Looked up from germline, CDR1 is MNHNS and CDR2 is SASEGT. The CDR3 runs 16 residues. V was pared by 4 bases and J by 4 bases, with 9 bases of the junction left unmatched. The CDR3 sequence is CASSASSGTGNQPQHF. DNA for the CDR3: TGTGCCAGCAGTGCCTCCTCCGGGACAGGTAATCAGCCCCAGCATTTT.

This rearrangement joins TRBV6-5 to TRBJ2-7; maybe TRBD2 (6 bases). The CDR3 consists of 15 residues. The germline V gene encodes CDR1 MNHEY and CDR2 SVGAGI. V lost 7 bases to trimming and J lost 2 bases, with 18 bases between them. The CDR3 DNA is TGTGCCAGCACCTTGACGGGGGTGTCCACCTACGAGCAGTACTTC. Translating gives CASTLTGVSTYEQYF.

A single count supports this clone. The CDR3 reads CASSSPRVRTDTQYF. In DNA, the CDR3 is TGTGCCAGCAGTTCGCCCCGGGTTCGCACAGATACGCAGTATTTT. V gene TRBV27 combines with J gene TRBJ2-3; no definite D call. Per the germline V gene, CDR1 is MNHEY and CDR2 is SMNVEV (reference sequence). The CDR3 is 15 amino acids. Trimming pared 4 bases from V and 1 base from J, leaving 12 bases between.

This rearrangement joins TRBV27 to TRBJ1-2, with 9 bases fitting TRBD1. Germline-derived CDR1 and CDR2 are MNHEY and SMNVEV (reference sequence). This CDR3 region has 15 residues. Trimming removed 6 bases from V and 4 bases from J; junction bases left unmatched: 9. Here the CDR3 DNA reads TGTGCCAGCAGAGTCCCCAGGGGACAGGGCTATGGCTACACCTTC. It yields the protein CASRVPRGQGYGYTF.

The chain links TRBV21-1 to TRBJ2-7; TRBD1 was called by the table and not checked on the DNA. TRBV21-1 counts as a pseudogene. This CDR3 is built from 15 residues. The CDR3 nucleotides are TGTGCCAGCAGCTCTTCCCGGACAGGCCGGTACGAGCAGTACTTC. It is translated as CASSSSRTGRYEQYF.

This clone was seen a few times. The chain combines TRBV11-3 with TRBJ2-7; 9 nucleotides agree with TRBD2. The length of the CDR3 is 14 residues. With V trimmed by 4 bases and J by 4 bases, 5 bases remained unmatched. Germline V gene lookup returns CDR1 SGHNT and CDR2 YENEEA. In DNA, the CDR3 is TGTGCCAGCAGCTCAGACAGCGGGGGGTACGAGCAGTACTTC. Protein sequence: CASSSDSGGYEQYF.